Below, 21 T cell receptor beta chains from the same sample are listed, as sequenced in a study of vaccination effects on CD4 cells after COVID-19. Their cognate antigens are unknown. Researchers isolated CD4+ T cells once approximately eleven days of culture had elapsed. TCRdb's copy holds only in-frame clones and misses some; the assay was immunoSEQ multiplex PCR. The data hold around 40,000 clones, with around 67% observed a single time. Sequences were derived from CD4+ T cells from PBMCs cultured without peptide, sampled before COVID-19 vaccination. These receptor sequences come from a human donor who received a COVID-19 vaccine.

V usage is TRBV3-1 (or the pseudogene TRBV3-2) and J usage is TRBJ1-1; D perhaps matches TRBD1 (5 bases). Germline CDR1 is LGHDT and CDR2 is YNNKEL (reference sequence). V was shortened by 2 bases and J by 4 bases, with 14 bases between the two germline ends. The CDR3 sequence is 15 residues long. Here the CDR3 DNA reads TGTGCCAGCAGCCAACGCCCCGGGGGAGGCACTGAAGCTTTCTTT. It is translated as CASSQRPGGGTEAFF.

In DNA, the CDR3 is TGTGCCAGCTCAGTACGGACTAAAGAGACCCAGTACTTC. Amino acids: CASSVRTKETQYF. This chain connects TRBV18 to TRBJ2-5, with D perhaps TRBD2 (6 bases). V was pared by 5 bases and J by 3 bases, with 10 bases between. CDR3 size: 13 residues. Germline assignment: CDR1 KGHSH and CDR2 LQKENI.

The chain is built from TRBV6-5 and TRBJ2-7, with D perhaps matching TRBD1 (5 bases). V gave up 9 bases and J gave up 0 bases, with 12 bases separating them. The CDR3 spans 13 residues. CDR1 and CDR2 (germline): MNHEY, SVGAGI. The CDR3 loop reads CASRDSSSYEQYF. DNA for the CDR3: TGTGCCAGTAGAGACAGCAGCTCCTACGAGCAGTACTTC.

This clone was seen more than once but under ten times. The rearrangement links TRBV28 to TRBJ1-4, with D perhaps matching TRBD1 (6 bases). V lost 5 bases, J lost 2 bases, and 12 bases lay in between. The CDR3 consists of 15 residues. Germline CDR1 reads MDHEN; CDR2 reads SYDVKM. The CDR3 sequence is CASSRGGFTNEKLFF. Written as DNA, the CDR3 is TGTGCCAGCAGTCGAGGGGGGTTCACTAATGAAAAACTGTTTTTT.

The V call is TRBV7-8, the J call TRBJ2-2; maybe TRBD2 (5 bases). Per the germline V gene, CDR1 is SGHVS and CDR2 is FQNEAQ. Trimming pared 3 bases from V and 8 bases from J, leaving 7 bases between. The CDR3 has 12 residues. The CDR3 bases are TGTGCCAGCAGCTTTGAGGGAGGGGAGCTGTTTTTT. Its protein product is CASSFEGGELFF. Using reference TRBV7-8 and TRBJ2-2 for the parts outside the CDR3, the full variable domain is GAGVSQSPRYKVAKRGQDVALRCDPISGHVSLFWYQQALGQGPEFLTYFQNEAQLDKSGLPSDRFFAERPEGSVSTLKIQRTQQEDSAVYLCASSFEGGELFFGEGSRLTVL.

The chain carries TRBV11-3 and TRBJ2-3; TRBD2 aligns across 13 bases. V dropped 5 bases and J dropped 4; count of bases not matched to a gene: 6. CDR3 length: 16 amino acids. Germline V gene sequence: CDR1 SGHNT, CDR2 YENEEA. CDR3 nucleotide sequence: TGTGCCAGCAGCCCTGGACTAGCGGGAGTTTCAGATACGCAGTATTTT. Protein sequence: CASSPGLAGVSDTQYF. Together with reference TRBV11-3 and TRBJ2-3, the CDR3 gives the full variable domain: EAGVVQSPRYKIIEKKQPVAFWCNPISGHNTLYWYLQNLGQGPELLIRYENEEAVDDSQLPKDRFSAERLKGVDSTLKIQPAELGDSAVYLCASSPGLAGVSDTQYFGPGTRLTVL.

This clone was detected a few times. The V gene is TRBV5-4, the J gene TRBJ2-2; the D call may be TRBD1 or TRBD2 (5 bases each). Germline CDR1 and CDR2: SGHNT and YYREEE (reference sequence). CDR3 length: 17 amino acids. The germline V and J ends were trimmed by 4 bases and 2 bases, with 18 bases remaining between them. The CDR3 region has the DNA TGTGCCAGCAGCCCCCCTTCTGGGGGAGTTAACACCGGGGAGCTGTTTTTT. Its translation is CASSPPSGGVNTGELFF.

The chain carries TRBV7-2 and TRBJ1-5, with D hard to call. CDR1 SGHTA and CDR2 FQGNSA come from the germline V gene. V was pared by 5 bases and J by 0 bases, with 14 bases between. The CDR3 is 16 residues long. The CDR3 loop reads CASSPGLAYSNQPQHF. CDR3 coding DNA: TGTGCCAGCAGCCCCGGTCTCGCCTATAGCAATCAGCCCCAGCATTTT.

The genes are TRBV29-1 and TRBJ1-2; TRBD1 might be the D (5 bases). The CDR3 contains 14 residues. V was clipped by 6 bases and J by 8 bases, with 22 bases between them. Looked up from germline, CDR1 is SQVTM and CDR2 is ANQGSEA. In DNA form, the CDR3 reads TGCAGCGTGTCACGTGTCGACAGTACGGAAGGCTACACCTTC. Amino acids: CSVSRVDSTEGYTF.

The count of this clone is one. The chain has TRBV29-1 and TRBJ1-1, with unresolved D. In germline, CDR1 is SQVTM, CDR2 ANQGSEA. The CDR3 contains 12 residues. The V and J ends lost 2 bases and 3 bases respectively, with 7 bases between them. The CDR3 reads CSVELNYTEAFF. CDR3 nucleotide sequence: TGCAGCGTTGAACTAAACTACACTGAAGCTTTCTTT.

This clone was seen a handful of times. The chain couples TRBV13 to TRBJ2-2, with D perhaps matching TRBD1 (6 bases). The ends were cut back, 5 bases at V and 5 bases at J, with 18 bases in the middle. Germline-derived CDR1 and CDR2 are PRHDT and FYEKMQ (reference sequence). This CDR3 has 16 residues. CDR3 bases: TGTGCCAGCAGCCCCCCCGGTCAGGGGACGACCGGGGAGCTGTTTTTT. Translating it yields CASSPPGQGTTGELFF.

V usage is TRBV5-1 and J usage is TRBJ2-3; possible D gene TRBD1, 5 bases. Germline CDR1 and CDR2: SGHRS and YFSETQ. Trimming left V 0 bases short and J 4 bases short, with 9 bases between. CDR3 length equals 14 residues. DNA for the CDR3: TGCGCCAGCAGCTTGGGACAGTTGGCAGATACGCAGTATTTT. This gives the protein CASSLGQLADTQYF.

The V and J genes are TRBV10-3 and TRBJ1-1; D unclear. Germline V gene sequence: CDR1 ENHRY, CDR2 SYGVKD. The V gene lost 4 bases and the J gene lost 0 bases, with 21 bases spanning the gap. CDR3 length equals 18 residues. DNA for the CDR3: TGTGCCATCAGTGGAGGTAGGACCGACACTCCCTTGAACACTGAAGCTTTCTTT. Amino acid sequence: CAISGGRTDTPLNTEAFF.

V and J are TRBV6-1 and TRBJ2-3, with D possibly being TRBD1 (5 bases). This CDR3 contains 15 residues. V was shortened by 1 base and J by 2 bases, with 10 bases between the two germline ends. Per germline, CDR1 MNHNS and CDR2 SASEGT. CDR3 residues: CASSEVSGYTDTQYF. In DNA form, the CDR3 reads TGTGCCAGCAGTGAAGTGTCAGGGTACACAGATACGCAGTATTTT.

The V and J genes are TRBV7-9 and TRBJ1-1; 9 bases are shared with TRBD1. The V gene end was trimmed by 4 bases and the J gene end by 12 bases; junction bases not matched to a gene: 6. The CDR3 spans 12 residues. Germline V lookup: CDR1 SEHNR, CDR2 FQNEAQ (reference sequence). The CDR3 nucleotides read TGTGCCAGCAGCTCCGGGACAGGGAATACTTTCTTT. It translates to CASSSGTGNTFF.

V is TRBV18 and J is TRBJ1-5; perhaps TRBD1 as D (5 bases). With 6 bases removed from V and 5 bases from J, the gap between germline ends came to 11 bases. The CDR3 runs 13 residues. CDR1 is KGHSH, CDR2 LQKENI, per germline. CDR3 bases: TGTGCCAGCTCTGGGGGGAGTTATCAGCCCCAGCATTTT. It is translated as CASSGGSYQPQHF.

The chain couples TRBV19 to TRBJ2-1; D remains ambiguous. The ends were cut back, 6 bases at V and 8 bases at J, with 17 bases in the middle. Germline CDR1 reads LNHDA; CDR2 reads SQIVND (reference sequence). The CDR3 has 14 residues. Here the CDR3 reads CASRYLGSLDEQFF. DNA of the CDR3: TGTGCCAGTAGGTATCTAGGTTCTTTGGATGAGCAGTTCTTC.

This chain links TRBV12-5 with TRBJ1-2, with D possibly being TRBD1 (6 bases). The germline V gene encodes CDR1 LGHNT and CDR2 FRNRAP. V lost 6 bases and J lost 7, with 18 bases in between. The CDR3 has 14 amino acids. CDR3 region: CASGLTGSLSGYTF. The CDR3 nucleotides read TGTGCTAGTGGACTTACAGGGAGTTTGAGTGGCTACACCTTC.

The V gene is TRBV6-5, the J gene TRBJ1-2; no definite D call. The germline CDR1 and CDR2 sequences are MNHEY and SVGAGI. V dropped 4 bases and J dropped 0 bases, with 15 bases sitting between them. This CDR3 spans 16 amino acids. The CDR3 DNA reads TGTGCCAGCAGTTCAAGGATGAGTAGCGCTAACTATGGCTACACCTTC. Translation: CASSSRMSSANYGYTF.

The chain links TRBV6-6 to TRBJ1-1, with 10 bases that match TRBD1. The V segment lost 5 bases and the J segment 4 bases; nucleotides outside the gene matches: 10. The germline CDR1 and CDR2 sequences are MNHNY and SVGAGI (reference sequence). This CDR3 has 16 residues. The CDR3 nucleotides read TGTGCCAGCAGTAGAAACCCCCGGGACAGGGGCACTGAAGCTTTCTTT. The encoded protein is CASSRNPRDRGTEAFF.

This clone was found a few times. The chain uses TRBV19 and TRBJ1-4; D uncertain. CDR3 size: 14 residues. Germline V gene data show CDR1 as LNHDA and CDR2 as SQIVND (reference sequence). V was shortened by 11 bases and J by 2 bases, with 15 bases between the two germline ends. The CDR3 region is CAASFEATNEKLFF. In DNA form, the CDR3 reads TGTGCCGCGAGCTTCGAGGCCACTAATGAAAAACTGTTTTTT.